This T cell receptor (beta chain) was documented in a study of T cells after yellow fever vaccination. The study, taken as a whole, reports: Post-booster reappearance was seen for most primary-vaccination clones (roughly 96% CD4, around 88% CD8). Abundant bulk-derived clonotypes could contaminate FACS-sorted repertoires.

Trimming took off 2 bases at V and 3 bases at J, with 11 bases between the two ends. CDR1 and CDR2 (germline): GTSNPN, SVGIG (reference sequence). There are 14 residues in the CDR3. Researchers made TCR cDNA using 5'RACE template switching, and this step added a universal primer site and UMIs. TCRdb recomputed calls from the 5' RACE reads with MiXCR, one row per CDR3 protein. The sample holds 450,000 to 650,000 distinct CDR3 sequences, 21% seen once. On this clonotype: Its antigen remains unknown.

Sequencing was performed on PBMCs, taken 20 to 25 days after the first yellow fever vaccination. The chain carries TRBV30 and TRBJ2-4, with a weak D call TRBD1 (6 bases). The sequence came from a man aged 18 to 30 who received the YFV17D yellow fever vaccine. The CDR3 loop reads CAWSRTVYKNIQYF. Here the CDR3 DNA reads TGTGCCTGGAGTAGGACAGTATACAAAAACATTCAGTACTTC. The full variable domain, with the rest looked up from reference TRBV30 and TRBJ2-4, is SQTIHQWPATLVQPVGSPLSLECTVEGTSNPNLYWYRQAAGRGLQLLFYSVGIGQISSEVPQNLSASRPQDRQFILSSKKLLLSDSGFYLCAWSRTVYKNIQYFGAGTRLSVL.